The rows below give T cell receptor beta chains drawn from one sample of a study of CD8 T cells in ankylosing spondylitis. TCRdb called the 5' RACE reads again in MiXCR, with one record for every CDR3 protein. The sample lists roughly 180,000 distinct CDR3 sequences; 11% were seen once. Sequenced sample: blood, either unsorted or a sorted T cell fraction (not recorded which). Receptors originate from a male donor with ankylosing spondylitis or in good health (not recorded which). The CDR3 runs from the conserved cysteine through the conserved F or W. The D gene is left open where the match is weak. Clone size is not always given. Where it is, it says once, few, many or a class for expanded clones.

CDR3: CASSSGTGAFF
DNA: TGTGCCAGCAGCTCTGGGACGGGAGCTTTCTTT
J: TRBJ1-1
D: -
length: 11
V: TRBV7-6
size: many

CDR3: CASRAGTSTDTQYF
DNA: TGTGCCAGCAGGGCCGGGACTAGCACAGATACGCAGTATTTT
J: TRBJ2-3
D: -
length: 14
V: TRBV2
size: few

CDR3: CASSDRGRAKAEAFF
DNA: TGTGCCAGCAGTGACCGGGGTCGGGCAAAAGCTGAAGCTTTCTTT
J: TRBJ1-1
D: -
length: 15
V: TRBV6-2/TRBV6-3
size: many

CDR3: CASSPGTGGTSEAFF
DNA: TGTGCCAGCAGCCCAGGGACAGGTGGAACTAGTGAAGCTTTCTTT
J: TRBJ1-1
D: TRBD1
length: 15
V: TRBV5-6
size: many

CDR3: CASSQGLASSYNEQFF
DNA: TGCGCCAGCAGCCAAGGGCTAGCGTCGTCCTACAATGAGCAGTTCTTC
J: TRBJ2-1
D: -
length: 16
V: TRBV4-3
size: many

CDR3: CASSLGHRETQYF
DNA: TGTGCCAGCAGCTTAGGACATAGGGAGACCCAGTACTTC
J: TRBJ2-5
D: -
length: 13
V: TRBV7-8
size: many

CDR3: CASSHGEVSTDTQYF
DNA: TGTGCCAGCTCACACGGAGAGGTTAGCACAGATACGCAGTATTTT
J: TRBJ2-3
D: -
length: 15
V: TRBV18
size: many

CDR3: CASIEKPRGPTDTQYF
DNA: TGTGCCAGCATCGAAAAACCCCGAGGGCCCACAGATACGCAGTATTTT
J: TRBJ2-3
D: -
length: 16
V: TRBV7-2
size: few

CDR3: CASSGTGGRSYEQYF
DNA: TGTGCCAGCAGCGGAACAGGGGGTCGTTCCTACGAGCAGTACTTC
J: TRBJ2-7
D: TRBD1
length: 15
V: TRBV7-2
size: few

CDR3: CASSESKTPQRFFTDTQYF
DNA: TGTGCCAGCAGTGAATCTAAAACCCCCCAGCGGTTTTTCACAGATACGCAGTATTTT
J: TRBJ2-3
D: -
length: 19
V: TRBV2
size: many

CDR3: CASTLRDTYHEQYF
DNA: TGTGCCAGCACCCTCCGGGACACTTACCACGAGCAGTACTTC
J: TRBJ2-7
D: -
length: 14
V: TRBV12-3/TRBV12-4
size: -

CDR3: CSVVGAQGKTEAFF
DNA: TGCAGCGTAGTAGGGGCTCAGGGCAAAACTGAAGCTTTCTTT
J: TRBJ1-1
D: -
length: 14
V: TRBV29-1
size: many

CDR3: CASSLGSGLRASYEQYF
DNA: TGCGCCAGCAGCTTGGGTTCAGGGCTGCGGGCCTCCTACGAGCAGTACTTC
J: TRBJ2-7
D: -
length: 17
V: TRBV5-1
size: few

CDR3: CASSYGQTFYSNQPQHF
DNA: TGTGCCAGCAGTTACGGACAAACCTTTTATAGCAATCAGCCCCAGCATTTT
J: TRBJ1-5
D: -
length: 17
V: TRBV6-2/TRBV6-3
size: few

CDR3: CASSPPSGGPQETQYF
DNA: TGTGCCAGCAGCCCCCCAAGCGGGGGGCCCCAAGAGACCCAGTACTTC
J: TRBJ2-5
D: TRBD2
length: 16
V: TRBV7-9
size: many

CDR3: CASNGMNTEAFF
DNA: TGTGCCAGCAATGGGATGAACACTGAAGCTTTCTTT
J: TRBJ1-1
D: -
length: 12
V: TRBV27
size: many

CDR3: CASSLTIPSSYNEQFF
DNA: TGTGCCAGCAGTCTCACTATCCCCAGCTCCTACAATGAGCAGTTCTTC
J: TRBJ2-1
D: -
length: 16
V: TRBV6-1
size: -

CDR3: CASTGAYYGYTF
DNA: TGTGCCAGTACCGGGGCCTACTATGGCTACACCTTC
J: TRBJ1-2
D: -
length: 12
V: TRBV19
size: few

CDR3: CATSGRPEVSEQFF
DNA: TGTGCCACCAGTGGGCGCCCTGAGGTCTCTGAGCAGTTCTTC
J: TRBJ2-1
D: -
length: 14
V: TRBV10-3
size: -

CDR3: CASSYVGQEDYEQYF
DNA: TGTGCCAGCAGTTACGTCGGACAGGAAGATTACGAGCAGTACTTC
J: TRBJ2-7
D: TRBD1
length: 15
V: TRBV6-2/TRBV6-3
size: many

CDR3: CASSYPGLVRETQYF
DNA: TGTGCCAGCAGTTACCCGGGACTAGTCCGGGAGACCCAGTACTTC
J: TRBJ2-5
D: TRBD2
length: 15
V: TRBV6-5
size: few

CDR3: CASSLKRDSSRTNEKLFF
DNA: TGCGCCAGCAGCCTGAAAAGGGACAGTTCTCGAACTAATGAAAAACTGTTTTTT
J: TRBJ1-4
D: TRBD1
length: 18
V: TRBV5-1
size: -

CDR3: CASRTSGYEQYF
DNA: TGTGCCAGCCGGACTAGCGGCTACGAGCAGTACTTC
J: TRBJ2-7
D: TRBD2
length: 12
V: TRBV6-5
size: -

CDR3: CSVSSMGSTIGTDTQYF
DNA: TGCAGCGTCTCCTCGATGGGGTCTACAATTGGCACAGATACGCAGTATTTT
J: TRBJ2-3
D: -
length: 17
V: TRBV29-1
size: many

CDR3: CASRSSGGAREQFF
DNA: TGTGCCAGCAGAAGTAGCGGGGGGGCTCGTGAGCAGTTCTTC
J: TRBJ2-1
D: TRBD2
length: 14
V: TRBV6-2/TRBV6-3
size: many

CDR3: CASSPERTGRSSLSPDTQYF
DNA: TGCGCCAGCAGCCCGGAACGGACAGGGAGAAGCAGTCTGTCGCCAGATACGCAGTATTTT
J: TRBJ2-3
D: TRBD1
length: 20
V: TRBV5-1
size: many

CDR3: CASSQDGAGNTIYF
DNA: TGTGCCAGCAGCCAGGACGGAGCAGGAAACACCATATATTTT
J: TRBJ1-3
D: -
length: 14
V: TRBV7-9
size: -

CDR3: CASSLGGRVYEQYF
DNA: TGTGCCAGCAGCCTCGGGGGCCGCGTCTACGAGCAGTACTTC
J: TRBJ2-7
D: -
length: 14
V: TRBV6-2/TRBV6-3
size: many

CDR3: CASSPGLAGVGPGEQYF
DNA: TGCGCCAGCAGCCCCGGACTAGCGGGAGTAGGGCCGGGCGAGCAGTACTTC
J: TRBJ2-7
D: TRBD2
length: 17
V: TRBV5-1
size: many

CDR3: CASSSTGGKDTQYF
DNA: TGTGCCAGCAGTTCCACGGGAGGAAAAGATACGCAGTATTTT
J: TRBJ2-3
D: TRBD2
length: 14
V: TRBV12-3/TRBV12-4
size: many

CDR3: CASSLVGRAQNTEAFF
DNA: TGCGCCAGCAGCTTGGTGGGCCGGGCTCAGAACACTGAAGCTTTCTTT
J: TRBJ1-1
D: -
length: 16
V: TRBV5-1
size: few

CDR3: CASSLGGGIGTEAFF
DNA: TGTGCCAGCAGCTTAGGGGGCGGGATTGGCACTGAAGCTTTCTTT
J: TRBJ1-1
D: -
length: 15
V: TRBV7-2
size: few

CDR3: CASSVHRGLQETQYF
DNA: TGTGCCAGCAGCGTACACCGAGGTTTGCAAGAGACCCAGTACTTC
J: TRBJ2-5
D: -
length: 15
V: TRBV28
size: few

CDR3: CASTVSTGAPKSFF
DNA: TGTGCCAGCACGGTTAGTACAGGAGCTCCGAAATCTTTCTTT
J: TRBJ1-1
D: -
length: 14
V: TRBV12-3/TRBV12-4
size: many

CDR3: CASDTRQASYNEQFF
DNA: TGTGCCAGCGATACTAGACAGGCGTCCTACAATGAGCAGTTCTTC
J: TRBJ2-1
D: -
length: 15
V: TRBV12-3/TRBV12-4
size: many

CDR3: CASSLDQGYQETQYF
DNA: TGTGCCAGCTCACTTGATCAGGGCTACCAAGAGACCCAGTACTTC
J: TRBJ2-5
D: -
length: 15
V: TRBV18
size: -

CDR3: CASSPTVAFNYGYTF
DNA: TGTGCCAGCAGCCCGACAGTGGCCTTTAACTATGGCTACACCTTC
J: TRBJ1-2
D: -
length: 15
V: TRBV7-2
size: -

CDR3: CSARGGAYEQYF
DNA: TGCAGTGCTAGAGGCGGGGCCTACGAGCAGTACTTC
J: TRBJ2-7
D: -
length: 12
V: TRBV20-1
size: many

CDR3: CSASGAGGSSYEQYF
DNA: TGCAGTGCTAGCGGAGCGGGGGGGAGCTCCTACGAGCAGTACTTC
J: TRBJ2-7
D: TRBD2
length: 15
V: TRBV20-1
size: many

CDR3: CAISVTGEKFYEQYF
DNA: TGTGCCATCAGCGTGACAGGGGAAAAGTTCTACGAGCAGTACTTC
J: TRBJ2-7
D: TRBD1
length: 15
V: TRBV10-3
size: once

CDR3: CASSAAGLMNTGELFF
DNA: TGTGCCAGCAGCGCCGCGGGACTCATGAACACCGGGGAGCTGTTTTTT
J: TRBJ2-2
D: -
length: 16
V: TRBV7-8
size: many

CDR3: CASSLEGAGETQYF
DNA: TGCGCCAGCAGCTTGGAGGGGGCTGGGGAGACCCAGTACTTC
J: TRBJ2-5
D: TRBD1
length: 14
V: TRBV5-1
size: few

CDR3: CSARGLVGEQYF
DNA: TGCAGTGCTAGGGGACTAGTCGGCGAGCAGTACTTC
J: TRBJ2-7
D: TRBD2
length: 12
V: TRBV20-1
size: many

CDR3: CASSPTGGGSEQYF
DNA: TGTGCCAGCAGTCCGACAGGAGGGGGTAGCGAGCAGTACTTC
J: TRBJ2-7
D: -
length: 14
V: TRBV12-3/TRBV12-4
size: many

CDR3: CASRGTVGELFF
DNA: TGTGCCAGCAGAGGGACCGTCGGGGAGCTGTTTTTT
J: TRBJ2-2
D: -
length: 12
V: TRBV2
size: few

CDR3: CASSKLWEQFF
DNA: TGTGCCAGCAGCAAGCTGTGGGAGCAGTTCTTC
J: TRBJ2-1
D: -
length: 11
V: TRBV7-9
size: -

CDR3: CSATDRGHGEKLFF
DNA: TGCAGCGCGACAGACAGGGGGCACGGTGAAAAACTGTTTTTT
J: TRBJ1-4
D: TRBD1
length: 14
V: TRBV29-1
size: -